These 8 T cell receptor beta chains came from one sample sequenced in a study of spatial heterogeneity in lung cancer. Indicated time point: blood at routine non-recurrence follow-up after resection. From the 5' RACE reads, TCRdb called clonotypes with MiXCR, one entry per CDR3 protein. Of fewer than 150,000 distinct CDR3 sequences listed, 9.5% to 14% are singletons. The source material was PBMCs, sampled at follow-up. Receptor source: a female donor with early-stage non-small cell lung cancer.

The chain has TRBV4-2 and TRBJ2-1; 8 positions match TRBD2. Looked up from germline, CDR1 is LGHNA and CDR2 is YNFKEQ. The CDR3 runs 16 residues. V lost 4 bases and J lost 0; bases outside the gene matches: 5. In DNA, the CDR3 is TGTGCCAGCAGCCGGCAGGCGGGAGGCTCCTACAATGAGCAGTTCTTC. Translated: CASSRQAGGSYNEQFF.

This clonotype was counted many times. The chain's CDR3 is CASSNSRDRVNEQFF. Here the CDR3 DNA reads TGTGCCAGCAGCAACTCTCGGGACAGGGTTAATGAGCAGTTCTTC. The rearrangement links TRBV7-9 to TRBJ2-1; TRBD1 agrees at 9 bases. CDR3 length: 15 amino acids. J was trimmed by 7 bases and V by 5 bases; bases with no gene match: 9. Germline values: CDR1 SEHNR, CDR2 FQNEAQ (reference sequence).

This clonotype was seen more than once but under ten times. The chain has TRBV7-2 and TRBJ2-5; D may be TRBD1 (5 bases). This CDR3 comprises 14 residues. V lost 1 base and J 3 bases, leaving 9 bases between the germline ends. In germline, CDR1 is SGHTA, CDR2 FQGNSA. The chain's CDR3 is CASSLGPREETQYF. As DNA, the CDR3 is TGTGCCAGCAGCTTAGGTCCCAGGGAAGAGACCCAGTACTTC.

This clonotype was detected only a few times. This rearrangement joins TRBV29-1 to TRBJ1-1; D is ambiguous. This CDR3 has 10 amino acids. The V end lost 5 bases, the J end lost 1 base, and 2 bases lay between the germline ends. Germline V gene lookup returns CDR1 SQVTM and CDR2 ANQGSEA. The CDR3 nucleotides read TGCAGCGTTTGGAACACTGAAGCTTTCTTT. Translation gives CSVWNTEAFF. The whole variable domain, filled in from reference TRBV29-1 and TRBJ1-1, reads SAVISQKPSRDICQRGTSLTIQCQVDSQVTMMFWYRQQPGQSLTLIATANQGSEATYESGFVIDKFPISRPNLTFSTLTVSNMSPEDSSIYLCSVWNTEAFFGQGTRLTVV.

This sequence joins TRBV20-1 and TRBJ1-4, with 7 positions matching TRBD1. Germline CDR1 and CDR2: DFQATT and SNEGSKA (reference sequence). V was pared by 1 base and J by 8 bases, with 7 bases of the junction left unmatched. The CDR3 is 14 amino acids. In nucleotides, the CDR3 is TGCAGTGCTAGAGCCCGGACAGGCCCCGAAAAACTGTTTTTT. Translating gives CSARARTGPEKLFF.

On this clonotype itself: As the CDR3 is not closed by the conserved phenylalanine or tryptophan, this likely results from a read error. This chain uses TRBV29-1 with TRBJ1-1; D gene unclear. Germline lookup yields CDR1 SQVTM and CDR2 ANQGSEA. Trimming pared 7 bases from V and 1 base from J, leaving 16 bases between. The CDR3 has 14 residues. CDR3 region: CSAQVISENTEAFV. CDR3 sequence (DNA): TGCAGCGCGCAGGTAATAAGTGAGAACACTGAAGCTTTCGTT.

The sample holds a few counts of this clonotype. The V gene is TRBV24-1, the J gene TRBJ2-3; D unresolved. CDR1 and CDR2 from the germline V gene are KGHDR and SFDVKD. This CDR3 has 14 residues. V dropped 6 bases and J dropped 0 bases, with 9 bases sitting between them. CDR3 region: CATSLRASTDTQYF. CDR3 nucleotide sequence: TGTGCCACCAGTCTCCGGGCTAGCACAGATACGCAGTATTTT.

Many counts were recorded for this clonotype. The rearrangement links TRBV11-2 to TRBJ2-3; D call uncertain. CDR1 and CDR2 (germline): SGHAT, FQNNGV. CDR3 length: 16 amino acids. V was trimmed by 4 bases and J by 2 bases, leaving 16 bases between them. CDR3 residues: CASSSFKGTPTDTQYF. CDR3 sequence (DNA): TGTGCCAGCAGCTCCTTTAAGGGAACCCCCACAGATACGCAGTATTTT.